The entry below gives a single T cell receptor beta chain sequence along with its context. This entry is derived from a study of memory CD4+ T cells and cytomegalovirus serostatus. TCRdb keeps only in-frame clones here, not all; method: immunoSEQ multiplex PCR. The profile shows 75,000 to 90,000 clones, roughly 80% of them singletons. Single viable CD3+CD4+CD8-CD45RO+ cells were sorted as the memory CD4+ T cells. This CDR3 region has 15 residues. J lost 5 bases, V lost 3 bases, and 6 bases had no gene match. The germline V gene encodes CDR1 SGHNT and CDR2 YYREEE (reference sequence). The sequence derives from an adult in good health and CMV-seronegative. The material sequenced was memory CD4+ T cells from blood. The chain couples TRBV5-4 to TRBJ2-3; 10 nucleotides match TRBD2. CDR3 region: CASSSWTSGGDTQYF. CDR3 coding DNA: TGTGCCAGCAGCTCCTGGACTAGCGGAGGAGATACGCAGTATTTT.